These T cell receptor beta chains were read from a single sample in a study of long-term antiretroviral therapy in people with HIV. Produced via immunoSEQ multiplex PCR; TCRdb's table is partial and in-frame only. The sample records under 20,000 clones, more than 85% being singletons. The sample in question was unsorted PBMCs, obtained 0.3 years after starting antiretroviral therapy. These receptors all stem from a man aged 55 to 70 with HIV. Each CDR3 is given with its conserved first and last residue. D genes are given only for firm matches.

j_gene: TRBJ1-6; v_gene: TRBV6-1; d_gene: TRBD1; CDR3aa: CASSAGDRVNSPLHF; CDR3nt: TGTGCCAGCAGTGCCGGGGACAGGGTTAATTCACCCCTCCACTTT
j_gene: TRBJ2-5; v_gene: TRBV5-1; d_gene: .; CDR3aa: CASSLVKETQYF; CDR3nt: TGCGCCAGCAGCTTGGTTAAAGAGACCCAGTACTTC
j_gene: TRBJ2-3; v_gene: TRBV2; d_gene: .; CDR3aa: CASSETWGAQDTQYF; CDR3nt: TGTGCCAGCAGTGAGACATGGGGGGCGCAAGATACGCAGTATTTT
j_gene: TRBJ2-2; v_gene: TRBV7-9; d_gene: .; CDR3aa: CASSPSWGTGELFF; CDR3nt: TGTGCCAGCAGCCCTAGCTGGGGTACCGGGGAGCTGTTTTTT
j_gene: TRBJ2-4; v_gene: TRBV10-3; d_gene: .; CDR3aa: CAISAPERGIQYF; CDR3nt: TGTGCCATCAGTGCCCCGGAGCGCGGCATTCAGTACTTC
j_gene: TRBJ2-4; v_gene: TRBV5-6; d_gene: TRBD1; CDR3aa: CASSRTGIAKNIQYF; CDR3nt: TGTGCCAGCAGCCGGACAGGGATAGCCAAAAACATTCAGTACTTC
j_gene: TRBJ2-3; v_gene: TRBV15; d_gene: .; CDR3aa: CATSGDSRATVDTQYF; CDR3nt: TGTGCCACCAGCGGGGACTCTAGAGCCACGGTGGATACGCAGTATTTT
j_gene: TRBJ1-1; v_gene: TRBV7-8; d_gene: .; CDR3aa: CASSPPPTEAFF; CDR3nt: TGTGCCAGCAGCCCCCCGCCCACTGAAGCTTTCTTT
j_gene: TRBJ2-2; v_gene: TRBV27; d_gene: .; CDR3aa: CASGAARNTGELFF; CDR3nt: TGTGCCAGCGGGGCGGCCCGTAACACCGGGGAGCTGTTTTTT
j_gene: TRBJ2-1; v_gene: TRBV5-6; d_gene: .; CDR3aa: CASTNGPSLSYNEQFF; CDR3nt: TGTGCCAGCACGAATGGGCCCTCGCTCTCCTACAATGAGCAGTTCTTC
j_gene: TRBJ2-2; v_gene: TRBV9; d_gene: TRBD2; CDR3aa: CASSVGPLASLSGAPNTGELFF; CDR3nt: TGTGCCAGCAGCGTAGGTCCCCTCGCTTCGCTTAGCGGGGCACCGAACACCGGGGAGCTGTTTTTT
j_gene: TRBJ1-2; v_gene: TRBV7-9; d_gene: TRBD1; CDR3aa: CASSSNRDRPDNYGYTF; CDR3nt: TGTGCCAGCAGCTCCAACCGGGACAGGCCGGACAACTATGGCTACACCTTC
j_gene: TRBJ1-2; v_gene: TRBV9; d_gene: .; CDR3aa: CASSVVTNYGYTF; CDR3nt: TGTGCCAGCAGCGTAGTTACTAACTATGGCTACACCTTC
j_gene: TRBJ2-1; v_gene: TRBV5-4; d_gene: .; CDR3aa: CASSFGSDNEQFF; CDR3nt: TGTGCCAGCAGCTTTGGGTCAGACAATGAGCAGTTCTTC
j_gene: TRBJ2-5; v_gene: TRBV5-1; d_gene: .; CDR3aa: CASSRDVEETQYF; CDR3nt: TGCGCCAGCAGCCGGGACGTAGAAGAGACCCAGTACTTC
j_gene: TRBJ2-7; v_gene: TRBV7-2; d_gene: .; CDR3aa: CASSRQGSYEQYF; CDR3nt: TGTGCCAGCAGTCGGCAGGGGTCCTACGAGCAGTACTTC